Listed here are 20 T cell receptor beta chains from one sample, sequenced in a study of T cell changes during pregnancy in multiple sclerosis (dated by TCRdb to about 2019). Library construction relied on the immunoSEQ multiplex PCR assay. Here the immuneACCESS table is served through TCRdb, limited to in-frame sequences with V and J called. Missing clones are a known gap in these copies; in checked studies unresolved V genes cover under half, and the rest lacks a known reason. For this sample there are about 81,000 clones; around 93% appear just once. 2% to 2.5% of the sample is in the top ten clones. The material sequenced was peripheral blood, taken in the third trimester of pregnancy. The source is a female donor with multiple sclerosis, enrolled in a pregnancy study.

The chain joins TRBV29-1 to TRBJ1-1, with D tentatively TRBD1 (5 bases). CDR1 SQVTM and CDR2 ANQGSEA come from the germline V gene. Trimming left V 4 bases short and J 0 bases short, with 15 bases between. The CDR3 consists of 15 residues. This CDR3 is CSVGSQGDMNTEAFF. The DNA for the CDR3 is TGCAGCGTTGGTTCGCAGGGTGATATGAACACTGAAGCTTTCTTT.

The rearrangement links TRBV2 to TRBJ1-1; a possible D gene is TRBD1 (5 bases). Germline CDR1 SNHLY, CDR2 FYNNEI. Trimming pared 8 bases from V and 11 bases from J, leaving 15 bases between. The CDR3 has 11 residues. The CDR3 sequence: CASLFAGRAFF. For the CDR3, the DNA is TGTGCCAGCTTATTCGCAGGGAGGGCTTTCTTT.

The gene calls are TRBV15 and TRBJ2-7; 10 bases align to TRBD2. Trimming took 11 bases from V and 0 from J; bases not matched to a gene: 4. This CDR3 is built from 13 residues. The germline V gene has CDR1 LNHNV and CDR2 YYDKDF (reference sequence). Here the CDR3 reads CAQSGGASYEQYF. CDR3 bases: TGTGCCCAAAGCGGGGGGGCCTCCTACGAGCAGTACTTC.

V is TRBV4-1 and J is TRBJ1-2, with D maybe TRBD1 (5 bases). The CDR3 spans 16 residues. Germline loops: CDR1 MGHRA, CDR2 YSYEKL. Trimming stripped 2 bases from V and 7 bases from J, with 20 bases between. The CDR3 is CASSQQILGRVGGYTF. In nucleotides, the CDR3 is TGCGCCAGCAGCCAACAGATTCTGGGCAGGGTGGGTGGCTACACCTTC.

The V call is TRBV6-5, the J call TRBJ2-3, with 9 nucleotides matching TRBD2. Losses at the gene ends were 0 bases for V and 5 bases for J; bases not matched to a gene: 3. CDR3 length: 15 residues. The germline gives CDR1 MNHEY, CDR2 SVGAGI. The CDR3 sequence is CASSYSKLAGDTQYF. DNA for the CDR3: TGTGCCAGCAGTTACTCGAAACTAGCGGGAGATACGCAGTATTTT.

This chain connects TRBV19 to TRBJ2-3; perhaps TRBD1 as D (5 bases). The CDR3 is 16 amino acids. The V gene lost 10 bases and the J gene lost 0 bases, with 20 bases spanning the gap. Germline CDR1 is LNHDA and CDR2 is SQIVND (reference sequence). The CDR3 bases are TGTGCCACTAGGACGACAACAGGTTCTAGCACAGATACGCAGTATTTT. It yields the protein CATRTTTGSSTDTQYF.

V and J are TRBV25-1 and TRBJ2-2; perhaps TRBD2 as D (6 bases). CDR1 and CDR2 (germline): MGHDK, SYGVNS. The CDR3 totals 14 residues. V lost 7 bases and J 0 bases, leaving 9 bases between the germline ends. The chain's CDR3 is CASTTGANTGELFF. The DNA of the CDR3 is TGTGCCAGCACCACGGGAGCGAACACCGGGGAGCTGTTTTTT.

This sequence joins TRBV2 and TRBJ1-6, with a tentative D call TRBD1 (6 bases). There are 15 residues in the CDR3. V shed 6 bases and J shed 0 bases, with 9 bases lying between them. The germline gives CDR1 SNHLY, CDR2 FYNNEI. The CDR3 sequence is CASRAGVSYNSPLHF. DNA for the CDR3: TGTGCCAGCAGGGCAGGGGTCTCCTATAATTCACCCCTCCACTTT.

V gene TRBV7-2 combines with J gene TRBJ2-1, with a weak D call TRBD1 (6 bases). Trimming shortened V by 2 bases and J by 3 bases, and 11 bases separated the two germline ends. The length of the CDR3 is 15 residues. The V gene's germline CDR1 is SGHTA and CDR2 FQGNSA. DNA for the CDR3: TGTGCCAGCAGCTTATCAAGGGGGAGCTACAATGAGCAGTTCTTC. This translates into CASSLSRGSYNEQFF. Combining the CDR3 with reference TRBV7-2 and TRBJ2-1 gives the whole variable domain GAGVSQSPSNKVTEKGKDVELRCDPISGHTALYWYRQSLGQGLEFLIYFQGNSAPDKSGLPSDRFSAERTGGSVSTLTIQRTQQEDSAVYLCASSLSRGSYNEQFFGPGTRLTVL.

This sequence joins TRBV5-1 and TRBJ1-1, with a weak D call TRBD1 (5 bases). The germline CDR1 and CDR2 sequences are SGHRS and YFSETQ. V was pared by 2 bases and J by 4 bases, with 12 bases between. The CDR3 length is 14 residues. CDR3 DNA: TGCGCCAGCAGCTTAAGGGGAGGGAGCACTGAAGCTTTCTTT. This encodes CASSLRGGSTEAFF.

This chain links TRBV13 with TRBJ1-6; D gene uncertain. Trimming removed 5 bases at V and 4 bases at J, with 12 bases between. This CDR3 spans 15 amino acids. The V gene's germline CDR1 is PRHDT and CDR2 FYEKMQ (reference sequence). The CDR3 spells CASSPPGLYNSPLHF. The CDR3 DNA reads TGTGCCAGCAGCCCGCCGGGTCTTTATAATTCACCCCTCCACTTT.

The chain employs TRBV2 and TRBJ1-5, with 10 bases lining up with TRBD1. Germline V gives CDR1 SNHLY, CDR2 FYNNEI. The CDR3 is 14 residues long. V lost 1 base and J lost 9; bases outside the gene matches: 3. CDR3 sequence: CASSEGQGAWPQHF. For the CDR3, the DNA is TGTGCCAGCAGTGAAGGACAGGGGGCCTGGCCCCAGCATTTT.

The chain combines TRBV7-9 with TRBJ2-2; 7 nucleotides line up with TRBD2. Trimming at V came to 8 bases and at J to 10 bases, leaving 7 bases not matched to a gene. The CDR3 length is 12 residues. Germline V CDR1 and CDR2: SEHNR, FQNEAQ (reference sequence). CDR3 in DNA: TGTGCCAGCGAAGGAGCGGGGAAGGAGCTGTTTTTT. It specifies CASEGAGKELFF. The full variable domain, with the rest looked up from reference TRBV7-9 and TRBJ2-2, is DTGVSQNPRHKITKRGQNVTFRCDPISEHNRLYWYRQTLGQGPEFLTYFQNEAQLEKSRLLSDRFSAERPKGSFSTLEIQRTEQGDSAMYLCASEGAGKELFFGEGSRLTVL.

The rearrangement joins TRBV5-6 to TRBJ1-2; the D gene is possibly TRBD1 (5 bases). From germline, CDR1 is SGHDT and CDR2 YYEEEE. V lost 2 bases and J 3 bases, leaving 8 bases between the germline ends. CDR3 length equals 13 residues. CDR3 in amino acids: CASSFGGDYGYTF. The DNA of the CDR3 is TGTGCCAGCAGCTTCGGGGGTGACTATGGCTACACCTTC.

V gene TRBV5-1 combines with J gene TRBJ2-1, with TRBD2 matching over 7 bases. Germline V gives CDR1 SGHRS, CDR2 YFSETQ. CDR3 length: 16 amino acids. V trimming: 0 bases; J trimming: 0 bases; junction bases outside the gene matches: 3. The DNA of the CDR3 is TGCGCCAGCAGCTTGGTTACTAGCGTCTCCTACAATGAGCAGTTCTTC. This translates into CASSLVTSVSYNEQFF. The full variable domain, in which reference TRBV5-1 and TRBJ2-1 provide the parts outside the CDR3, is KAGVTQTPRYLIKTRGQQVTLSCSPISGHRSVSWYQQTPGQGLQFLFEYFSETQRNKGNFPGRFSGRQFSNSRSEMNVSTLELGDSALYLCASSLVTSVSYNEQFFGPGTRLTVL.

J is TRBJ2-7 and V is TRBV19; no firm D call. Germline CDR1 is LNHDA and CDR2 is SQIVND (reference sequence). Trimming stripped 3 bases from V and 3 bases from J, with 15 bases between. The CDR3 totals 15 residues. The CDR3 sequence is CASSMNSLPNYEQYF. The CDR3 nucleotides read TGTGCCAGTAGTATGAACTCCTTGCCTAACTACGAGCAGTACTTC.

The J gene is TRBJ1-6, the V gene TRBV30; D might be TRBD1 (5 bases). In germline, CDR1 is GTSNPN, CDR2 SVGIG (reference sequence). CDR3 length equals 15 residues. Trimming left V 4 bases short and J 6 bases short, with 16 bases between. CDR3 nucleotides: TGTGCCTGGAACGGACAAGCGTTTCGTAATTCACCCCTCCACTTT. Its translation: CAWNGQAFRNSPLHF.

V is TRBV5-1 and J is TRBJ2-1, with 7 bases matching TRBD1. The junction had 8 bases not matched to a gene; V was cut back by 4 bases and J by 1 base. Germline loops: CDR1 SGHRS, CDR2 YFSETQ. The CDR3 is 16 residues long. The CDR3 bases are TGCGCCAGCAGCCCGACAGGGTCTAAGTCCTACAATGAGCAGTTCTTC. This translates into CASSPTGSKSYNEQFF.

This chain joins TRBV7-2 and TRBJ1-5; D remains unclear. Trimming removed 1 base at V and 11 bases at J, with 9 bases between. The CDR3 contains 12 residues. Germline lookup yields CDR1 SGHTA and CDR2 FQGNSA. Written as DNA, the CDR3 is TGTGCCAGCAGCTTAGAGGTGGGAGCCCAGCATTTT. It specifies CASSLEVGAQHF. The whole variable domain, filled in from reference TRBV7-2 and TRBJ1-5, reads GAGVSQSPSNKVTEKGKDVELRCDPISGHTALYWYRQSLGQGLEFLIYFQGNSAPDKSGLPSDRFSAERTGGSVSTLTIQRTQQEDSAVYLCASSLEVGAQHFGDGTRLSIL.

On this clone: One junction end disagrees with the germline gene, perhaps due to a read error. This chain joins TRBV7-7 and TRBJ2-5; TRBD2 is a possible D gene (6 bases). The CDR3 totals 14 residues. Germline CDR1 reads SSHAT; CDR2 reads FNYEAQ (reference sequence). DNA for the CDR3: TGTGCTAGCAGCTCCGGGGGAGCGAGGGAGACCCAGTACTTC. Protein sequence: CASSSGGARETQYF.